The 20 T cell receptor beta chains below come from one sample, sequenced in a study of blood T cell repertoires in COVID-19. The assay was immunoSEQ multiplex PCR, and TCRdb's table has in-frame clones only and misses some. The profile shows about 350,000 clones, roughly 87% of them singletons. The sequenced sample consisted of PBMCs or T cells enriched from blood (not recorded which). These receptor sequences come from a woman between 25 and 40 years old who had recovered from COVID-19.

This clone is a singleton in its sample. This chain joins TRBV4-2 and TRBJ2-7; 12 nucleotides align to TRBD2. Germline V CDR1 and CDR2: LGHNA, YNFKEQ. The CDR3 totals 17 residues. J gave up 3 bases and V 1 base, and 7 bases lay outside the gene matches. The CDR3 loop reads CASSQALPTSGSYEQYF. In DNA form, the CDR3 reads TGTGCCAGCAGCCAAGCCCTACCGACTAGCGGGAGCTACGAGCAGTACTTC.

The chain combines TRBV18 with TRBJ2-7; 10 bases map to TRBD2. This CDR3 comprises 15 residues. CDR1 is KGHSH, CDR2 LQKENI, per germline. V lost 3 bases, J lost 2 bases, and 4 bases stayed unmatched. The CDR3 nucleotides are TGTGCCAGCTCACCGTGGACTAGCGGAACCTACGAGCAGTACTTC. Protein sequence: CASSPWTSGTYEQYF.

The J gene is TRBJ1-1, the V gene TRBV2; maybe TRBD1 (5 bases). Germline assignment: CDR1 SNHLY and CDR2 FYNNEI. This CDR3 has 16 amino acids. Deletions cut 4 bases from V and 0 bases from J, with 15 bases between. Here the CDR3 reads CASSAESGFLNTEAFF. The CDR3 DNA follows: TGTGCCAGCAGTGCAGAGTCAGGGTTTTTGAACACTGAAGCTTTCTTT.

This clone has just a few counts. The CDR3 bases are TGTGCCAGCAACCGGGACAGCCCAGTTAACTATGGCTACACCTTC. Translation: CASNRDSPVNYGYTF. The gene calls are TRBV2 and TRBJ1-2, with TRBD1 matching 7 bases. The CDR3 runs to 15 residues. Looked up from germline, CDR1 is SNHLY and CDR2 is FYNNEI. V dropped 7 bases and J dropped 1; count of bases not matched to a gene: 9.

The chain combines TRBV18 with TRBJ2-7, with D possibly being TRBD1 (6 bases). This CDR3 has 16 residues. Germline CDR1 and CDR2: KGHSH and LQKENI. The V gene lost 3 bases and the J gene lost 1 base, with 16 bases spanning the gap. Written as DNA, the CDR3 is TGTGCCAGCTCACCTACCCAGGGGAGATGGTCCTACGAGCAGTACTTC. Translated, it gives CASSPTQGRWSYEQYF.

The V and J genes are TRBV18 and TRBJ2-7; the match to TRBD1 covers 9 bases. Trimming at V came to 3 bases and at J to 6 bases, leaving 6 bases not matched to a gene. From germline, CDR1 is KGHSH and CDR2 LQKENI. The CDR3 sequence is 14 residues long. The CDR3 is CASSPGTGISEQYF. CDR3 bases: TGTGCCAGCTCACCGGGGACAGGGATCAGCGAGCAGTACTTC.

This clone was recorded once. This chain uses TRBV28 with TRBJ2-3; D ambiguous. The CDR3 sequence is 12 residues long. Germline V lookup: CDR1 MDHEN, CDR2 SYDVKM. The V gene lost 6 bases and the J gene lost 1 base, with 5 bases spanning the gap. The DNA of the CDR3 is TGTGCCAGCAGCCTTGGCACAGATACGCAGTATTTT. It codes for CASSLGTDTQYF.

The chain uses TRBV7-2 and TRBJ1-2, with 7 bases fitting TRBD1. Germline V gene sequence: CDR1 SGHTA, CDR2 FQGNSA. J was trimmed by 5 bases and V by 7 bases; bases with no gene match: 10. The length of the CDR3 is 14 residues. In nucleotides, the CDR3 is TGTGCCAGCATCACCCAGGGGGAAAGTTATGGCTACACCTTC. Protein: CASITQGESYGYTF.

The genes are TRBV2 and TRBJ2-7; 8 nucleotides match TRBD1. V was pared by 6 bases and J by 7 bases, with 11 bases of the junction left unmatched. In germline, CDR1 is SNHLY, CDR2 FYNNEI. The CDR3 sequence is 14 residues long. The CDR3 sequence is CASRDREAAGEQYF. The CDR3 DNA reads as TGTGCCAGCAGGGACAGGGAGGCGGCGGGGGAGCAGTACTTC.

The chain has TRBV6-2 or TRBV6-3 and TRBJ2-7; possibly TRBD1 for D (6 bases). CDR1 and CDR2 (germline): MNHEY, SVGEGT. V dropped 5 bases and J dropped 1 base, with 12 bases sitting between them. CDR3 length: 14 amino acids. The CDR3 DNA follows: TGTGCCAGCAGTCCCTGGACAGCTTCCTACGAGCAGTACTTC. Amino acids: CASSPWTASYEQYF.

This clone was detected once. The gene calls are TRBV19 and TRBJ1-1; a possible D gene is TRBD1 (5 bases). Germline lookup yields CDR1 LNHDA and CDR2 SQIVND (reference sequence). The CDR3 length is 16 residues. Trimming cost V 4 bases and J 0 bases, with 15 bases left between them. CDR3: CASSKTRTQVNTEAFF. CDR3 nucleotide sequence: TGTGCCAGTAGTAAAACCCGGACACAGGTGAACACTGAAGCTTTCTTT.

This sequence joins TRBV6-5 and TRBJ2-1; TRBD2 matches 10 bases. CDR1 is MNHEY and CDR2 is SVGAGI in the germline V gene. After removal of 2 bases from V and 7 bases from J, the junction contained 5 bases not matched to a gene. The CDR3 runs to 15 residues. CDR3 sequence: CASSYDLLAGNEQFF. CDR3 coding DNA: TGTGCCAGCAGTTACGATTTACTAGCGGGAAATGAGCAGTTCTTC.

This clone was seen just once. The J gene is TRBJ1-6, the V gene TRBV5-6; D is unresolved. Deletions cut 6 bases from V and 4 bases from J, with 17 bases between. Germline V gives CDR1 SGHDT, CDR2 YYEEEE. This CDR3 comprises 16 residues. CDR3: CASNNRGVEYNSPLHF. The CDR3 region has the DNA TGTGCCAGCAACAACCGCGGGGTAGAATATAATTCACCCCTCCACTTT.

The chain carries TRBV7-8 and TRBJ1-5, with D perhaps TRBD1 (5 bases). The V end was cut by 4 bases, the J end by 3 bases, with 16 bases between. Germline CDR1 is SGHVS and CDR2 is FQNEAQ. The CDR3 contains 16 residues. The CDR3 protein is CASSSRLGGINQPQHF. The DNA for the CDR3 is TGTGCCAGCAGCTCCCGGCTGGGGGGGATCAATCAGCCCCAGCATTTT.

V is TRBV11-2 and J is TRBJ2-5; 9 bases match TRBD1. There are 14 residues in the CDR3. The V and J ends lost 4 bases and 4 bases, in that order; junction bases with no gene match: 4. The germline V gene has CDR1 SGHAT and CDR2 FQNNGV. In DNA, the CDR3 is TGTGCCAGCAGCTACGGACAGGGGTTAGAGACCCAGTACTTC. This codes for CASSYGQGLETQYF.

This clone was seen just once. The rearrangement joins TRBV2 to TRBJ2-7, with 10 bases aligning to TRBD2. With 7 bases clipped from V and 0 bases from J, the junction kept 3 bases outside the gene matches. Germline CDR1 reads SNHLY; CDR2 reads FYNNEI. The CDR3 sequence is 14 residues long. DNA of the CDR3: TGTGCCAGCATTAGCGGGGGGCGCTCCTACGAGCAGTACTTC. Its protein is CASISGGRSYEQYF.

This chain joins TRBV3-1 (or the pseudogene TRBV3-2) and TRBJ2-2; D not certain. The CDR3 length is 13 residues. Germline assignment: CDR1 LGHDT and CDR2 YNNKEL (reference sequence). The V and J ends lost 5 bases and 2 bases respectively, with 6 bases between them. CDR3 nucleotides: TGTGCCAGCAGCGCCAGTAACACCGGGGAGCTGTTTTTT. Amino acids: CASSASNTGELFF.

V usage is TRBV4-2 and J usage is TRBJ2-7; D is possibly TRBD1 (6 bases). The V end lost 2 bases, the J end lost 12 bases, and 20 bases lay between the germline ends. The germline gives CDR1 LGHNA, CDR2 YNFKEQ. The CDR3 is made up of 14 amino acids. The CDR3 DNA reads TGTGCCAGCAGCCAAAACCCGACAGGCGGAGAGAGGTACTTC. Its protein product is CASSQNPTGGERYF.

The V and J genes are TRBV10-2 and TRBJ2-7; tentatively, D is TRBD2 (6 bases). The length of the CDR3 is 15 residues. Germline CDR1 is WSHSY and CDR2 is SAAADI. V shed 2 bases and J shed 0 bases, with 11 bases lying between them. Here the CDR3 DNA reads TGCGCCAGCAGTGAGCCCGGGGGTTTCTCCTACGAGCAGTACTTC. This translates into CASSEPGGFSYEQYF.

V and J are TRBV6-5 and TRBJ1-1; 7 bases map to TRBD1. In germline, CDR1 is MNHEY, CDR2 SVGAGI. The CDR3 has 15 residues. J lost 3 bases, V lost 0 bases, and 4 bases had no gene match. CDR3 sequence: CASSYSGTADTEAFF. The DNA of the CDR3 is TGTGCCAGCAGTTACTCAGGGACAGCGGACACTGAAGCTTTCTTT.